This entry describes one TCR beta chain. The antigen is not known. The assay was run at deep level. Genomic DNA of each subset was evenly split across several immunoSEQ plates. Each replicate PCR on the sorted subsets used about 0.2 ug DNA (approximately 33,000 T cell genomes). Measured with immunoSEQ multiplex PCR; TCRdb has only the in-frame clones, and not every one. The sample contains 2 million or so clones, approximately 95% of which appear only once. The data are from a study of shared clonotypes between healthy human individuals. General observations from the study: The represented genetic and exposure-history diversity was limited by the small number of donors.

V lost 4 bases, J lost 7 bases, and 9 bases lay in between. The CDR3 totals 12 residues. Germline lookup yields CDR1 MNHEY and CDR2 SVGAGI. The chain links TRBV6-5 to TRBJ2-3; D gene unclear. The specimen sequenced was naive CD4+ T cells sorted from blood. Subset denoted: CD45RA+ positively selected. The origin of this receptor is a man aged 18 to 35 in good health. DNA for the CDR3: TGTGCCAGCAGTTTCGGAAAAAATACGCAGTATTTT. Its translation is CASSFGKNTQYF.